These 14 T cell receptor beta chains share one sample of origin, sequenced in a study of blood T cells in healthy people across ages. Using a J-beta primer mix together with a sample-barcoded 5' primer, a second PCR was run for roughly 7 to 11 cycles. TCRdb analysed the 5' RACE reads with MiXCR anew, one entry per CDR3 protein. Of 600,000 to 1,000,000 distinct CDR3 sequences listed, 58% were seen once; the top ten hold roughly 22%. The sequenced material came from blood. Receptor source: a young man in good health.

This clonotype was detected only a few times. The chain has TRBV12-3 or TRBV12-4 and TRBJ2-1, with D perhaps TRBD1 or TRBD2 (5 bases each). This CDR3 has 11 amino acids. Between the trimmed V and J ends, which lost 3 bases and 15 bases, there was a span of 12 bases. The CDR3 nucleotides are TGTGCCAGCAGTTTTAGGGACCGGCTGTTCTTC. It encodes CASSFRDRLFF.

This chain links TRBV7-2 with TRBJ1-2; D not resolved. Germline CDR1 reads SGHTA; CDR2 reads FQGNSA. Trimming pared 7 bases from V and 7 bases from J, leaving 19 bases between. The CDR3 is 14 amino acids. In nucleotides, the CDR3 is TGTGCCAGCACCTTGGACGTGGGTAGGGCTGGCTACACCTTC. Protein: CASTLDVGRAGYTF. Full variable domain (remainder filled in from reference TRBV7-2 and TRBJ1-2): GAGVSQSPSNKVTEKGKDVELRCDPISGHTALYWYRQSLGQGLEFLIYFQGNSAPDKSGLPSDRFSAERTGGSVSTLTIQRTQQEDSAVYLCASTLDVGRAGYTFGSGTRLTVV.

The chain links TRBV10-2 to TRBJ2-6; D remains ambiguous. V was cut by 0 bases and J by 0 bases, with 6 bases left in between. In germline, CDR1 is WSHSY, CDR2 SAAADI. This CDR3 has 16 residues. The CDR3 DNA sequence: TGCGCCAGCAGTGAGTCCGCCGTCTCTGGGGCCAACGTCCTGACTTTC. Translated, it gives CASSESAVSGANVLTF.

This clonotype was counted ten times or more. The chain carries TRBV25-1 and TRBJ2-7, with 9 nucleotides matching TRBD2. The V gene end was trimmed by 0 bases and the J gene end by 7 bases; junction bases not matched to a gene: 10. CDR3 length equals 16 residues. Germline V CDR1 and CDR2: MGHDK, SYGVNS. In DNA form, the CDR3 reads TGTGCCAGCAGTGAATACGGGGCTAGCGGGACGAGGGAGCAGTACTTC. Its translation: CASSEYGASGTREQYF.

V gene TRBV7-2 combines with J gene TRBJ1-5, with TRBD1 identical over 9 bases. Germline CDR1 and CDR2: SGHTA and FQGNSA. The CDR3 consists of 15 residues. The V and J ends lost 8 bases and 0 bases, in that order; junction bases with no gene match: 5. The DNA of the CDR3 is TGTGCCAGCGGTTGGACAGGGGATAGCAATCAGCCCCAGCATTTT. Protein sequence: CASGWTGDSNQPQHF.

For this clonotype: One junction end does not reproduce the germline sequence, and a read error may be involved. This rearrangement joins TRBV10-3 to TRBJ2-6; TRBD1 matches at 8 bases. This CDR3 is built from 16 residues. The germline V gene has CDR1 ENHRY and CDR2 SYGVKD. CDR3 in DNA: TGTGCCACCAGTCTAGGACAGGGCTCTGGGGCCAACGTCCTGACTTTC. Its translation: CATSLGQGSGANVLTF.

A few counts support this clonotype. The chain links TRBV9 to TRBJ1-1, with D uncertain. This CDR3 has 13 residues. V gave up 4 bases and J gave up 3 bases, with 10 bases separating them. The germline V gene has CDR1 SGDLS and CDR2 YYNGEE. The CDR3: CASSWSGDTEAFF. DNA of the CDR3: TGTGCCAGCAGCTGGAGCGGGGACACTGAAGCTTTCTTT.

The V gene is TRBV6-6, the J gene TRBJ1-2; D unresolved. The germline CDR1 and CDR2 sequences are MNHNY and SVGAGI (reference sequence). This CDR3 comprises 13 residues. Between the trimmed V and J ends, which lost 5 bases and 2 bases, there was a span of 9 bases. The CDR3 region is CASSNTGNYGYTF. DNA of the CDR3: TGTGCCAGCAGTAACACGGGGAACTATGGCTACACCTTC.

This clonotype was observed a few times. The gene calls are TRBV29-1 and TRBJ2-1, with D uncertain. This CDR3 has 11 residues. V dropped 5 bases and J dropped 11 bases, with 13 bases sitting between them. CDR1 SQVTM and CDR2 ANQGSEA come from the germline V gene. For the CDR3, the DNA is TGCAGCGTTTGGTTGCAACGACAGCAGTTCTTC. Translating it yields CSVWLQRQQFF.

This clonotype occurred a few times. The rearrangement links TRBV20-1 to TRBJ2-1; 13 bases align to TRBD2. CDR3 length: 18 amino acids. CDR1 is DFQATT, CDR2 SNEGSKA, per germline (reference sequence). V lost 6 bases, J lost 0 bases, and 11 bases stayed unmatched. Written as DNA, the CDR3 is TGCAGTGCGTGGACTAGCGGGGGTACAAGAGACTCCTACAATGAGCAGTTCTTC. Amino acids: CSAWTSGGTRDSYNEQFF.

The chain recombines TRBV5-1 with TRBJ1-2; the D gene is possibly TRBD1 (6 bases). V was trimmed by 0 bases and J by 4 bases, leaving 19 bases between them. Germline V lookup: CDR1 SGHRS, CDR2 YFSETQ. CDR3 length equals 17 residues. CDR3 sequence reads: CASSLVVQGESSYGYTF. DNA of the CDR3: TGCGCCAGCAGCTTGGTAGTACAGGGAGAATCCTCCTATGGCTACACCTTC.

The rearrangement uses TRBV11-1 and TRBJ1-6; no clear D. The ends were cut back, 6 bases at V and 7 bases at J, with 13 bases in the middle. Germline lookup yields CDR1 SGHAT and CDR2 FQDESV (reference sequence). This CDR3 is built from 14 residues. As DNA, the CDR3 is TGTGCCAGCAGTTATGGAGGGCCGAATTCACCCCTCCACTTT. Translation: CASSYGGPNSPLHF.

This sequence joins TRBV11-2 and TRBJ1-2, with TRBD1 matching over 7 bases. CDR3 length: 14 residues. Germline V gene data show CDR1 as SGHAT and CDR2 as FQNNGV. J lost 3 bases, V lost 1 base, and 2 bases had no gene match. The CDR3 sequence is CASSLGQGDYGYTF. CDR3 nucleotide sequence: TGTGCCAGCAGCTTAGGGCAGGGGGACTATGGCTACACCTTC.

The genes are TRBV10-3 and TRBJ2-4, with 8 bases identical to TRBD2. The J call may be incorrect, as the DNA end agrees better with TRBJ2-7. There are 14 residues in the CDR3. The germline gives CDR1 ENHRY, CDR2 SYGVKD. CDR3 nucleotide sequence: TGTGCCATCAGTGTGGGGACTAGCTCCTACGAGCAGTACTTC. Translated: CAISVGTSSYEQYF.